This TCR beta chain was captured by sequencing in a study of control samples from healthy donors and cancer patients (TCRdb year 2020). Points on this clone: Its binding antigen is unknown. There are no base qualities to consult, and no much larger clone falls within one base.

Library generation was performed with the immunoSEQ multiplex PCR assay. The table was pulled from immuneACCESS by TCRdb, which kept in-frame rearrangements only. Such tables lose some clones; where checked, under half of the loss comes from unresolved V genes, and the rest has no known cause. Counted in this sample were some 120,000 clones; roughly 91% of them appeared once. The ten top clones hold 2.3% of the sample. Sequenced: blood. This TCR was sampled from a woman between 65 and 79 years old in good health.

The DNA sequence is as follows: TGTGCCAGCAGCGTAGGGGGACAAGGCTACGAGCAGTACTTC. It translates to CASSVGGQGYEQYF. The chain uses TRBV9 and TRBJ2-7; TRBD1 might be the D gene, on 6 matching bases. V is cut by 0 bases and J by 3 bases, and the space between the germline ends is 10 bases. From cysteine to phenylalanine, the CDR3 is 14 amino acids long. Only the CDR3 DNA is retained, 42 bases long and in frame from the first base. As encoded in the germline V gene, CDR1 is SGDLS while CDR2 is YYNGEE.